The rows below give T cell receptor beta chains drawn from one sample of a study of T cell responses to AZD1222 COVID-19 vaccine. Data came from immunoSEQ multiplex PCR; TCRdb stores just in-frame clones and leaves some out. The table records 120,000 to 150,000 clones, around 90% of them present only once. The sample was peripheral blood, taken 28 days after the second dose of the MenACWY control vaccine. The receptor source for this set is an adult who received the MenACWY meningococcal vaccine as a control. Each CDR3 is given with its conserved first and last residue. The D gene is left open where the match is weak. Not every row has a clone size; where given, it reads once, few, many or a size class.

size: -; D: TRBD2; V: TRBV6-4; J: TRBJ2-1; DNA: TGTGCCAGCAGTACAGCGGGGGGGCAAAATGAGCAGTTCTTC; CDR3: CASSTAGGQNEQFF
size: -; D: TRBD1; V: TRBV4-1; J: TRBJ1-2; DNA: TGCGCCAGCAGCCAAGTAGGGGGCAACTATGGCTACACCTTC; CDR3: CASSQVGGNYGYTF
size: once; D: -; V: TRBV27; J: TRBJ2-3; DNA: TGTGCCAGCAGTTTAGGGGTCTCCTTTCGGGATACGCAGTATTTT; CDR3: CASSLGVSFRDTQYF
size: -; D: TRBD1; V: TRBV29-1; J: TRBJ1-2; DNA: TGCAGCGTTTCCCAGGGGGAGGCGGATGGCTACACCTTC; CDR3: CSVSQGEADGYTF
size: -; D: TRBD2; V: TRBV29-1; J: TRBJ2-1; DNA: TGCAGCGTTGAAGATGGACAGCGGGAGATGATTGAGCAGTTCTTC; CDR3: CSVEDGQREMIEQFF
size: -; D: TRBD1; V: TRBV19; J: TRBJ1-2; DNA: TGTGCCAGTAGTGTAACAGGGGGCTTTTATGGCTACACCTTC; CDR3: CASSVTGGFYGYTF
size: -; D: -; V: TRBV10-2; J: TRBJ1-1; DNA: TGCGCCAGCAGGCCATCCGGGATCCTTCGGGGCACTGAAGCTTTCTTT; CDR3: CASRPSGILRGTEAFF
size: -; D: TRBD2; V: TRBV6-2/TRBV6-3; J: TRBJ2-5; DNA: TGTGCCAGCAGTTACCATTCTAGCGGGAGGGAAGTAGAGGAGACCCAGTACTTC; CDR3: CASSYHSSGREVEETQYF
size: -; D: TRBD2; V: TRBV29-1; J: TRBJ2-3; DNA: TGCAGCGTGAAGAGCGGGAGCGTAGATACGCAGTATTTT; CDR3: CSVKSGSVDTQYF
size: -; D: -; V: TRBV19; J: TRBJ1-2; DNA: TGTGCCAGTAGTATAGGGACCGCTAACTATGGCTACACCTTC; CDR3: CASSIGTANYGYTF
size: -; D: TRBD1; V: TRBV28; J: TRBJ1-1; DNA: TGTGCCAGCAGCTCTCCGGGACAGGGGGCGATGAACACTGAAGCTTTCTTT; CDR3: CASSSPGQGAMNTEAFF
size: -; D: -; V: TRBV11-2; J: TRBJ1-1; DNA: TGTGCCAGCAGGCCTCTGGGGGGGCCGCCTGAAGCTTTCTTT; CDR3: CASRPLGGPPEAFF
size: -; D: -; V: TRBV9; J: TRBJ1-4; DNA: TGTGCCAGCAGCGCCGGGAACCTCGGGTATGAAAAACTGTTTTTT; CDR3: CASSAGNLGYEKLFF
size: few; D: -; V: TRBV12-5; J: TRBJ1-1; DNA: TGTGCTAGTGGGAGGGGAGACTCATCCGGGACTGAAGCTTTCTTT; CDR3: CASGRGDSSGTEAFF
size: -; D: -; V: TRBV4-3; J: TRBJ2-1; DNA: TGCGCCAGCAGCTGGAGCGGATACTACAATGAGCAGTTCTTC; CDR3: CASSWSGYYNEQFF
size: -; D: TRBD1; V: TRBV7-2; J: TRBJ1-2; DNA: TGTGCCAGCAGAACACAGGGGGGACAGGGGTCTGGCTACACCTTC; CDR3: CASRTQGGQGSGYTF
size: -; D: -; V: TRBV7-2; J: TRBJ1-3; DNA: TGTGCCAGCAGCTTAGGCCCTCGGGCCTCTGGAAACACCATATATTTT; CDR3: CASSLGPRASGNTIYF
size: once; D: -; V: TRBV6-5; J: TRBJ2-6; DNA: TGTGCCAGCGGATGGGGTACTGGGGCCAACGTCCTGACTTTC; CDR3: CASGWGTGANVLTF